Following are 27 T cell receptor beta chains from one sample sequenced in a study of blood T cell repertoires in COVID-19. TCRdb's table, derived via immunoSEQ multiplex PCR, lists solely in-frame clones and lacks some. The sample comprises roughly 240,000 clones, 83% of which are singletons, and less than 4% rests with the top ten. Source material: PBMCs or T cells enriched from blood (not recorded which). These receptor sequences come from a woman in her forties who had been exposed to COVID-19.

This rearrangement joins TRBV19 to TRBJ2-3; 9 nucleotides agree with TRBD2. Per the germline V gene, CDR1 is LNHDA and CDR2 is SQIVND (reference sequence). This CDR3 has 16 amino acids. V trimming: 5 bases; J trimming: 4 bases; junction bases outside the gene matches: 10. This CDR3 reads CASSGTSYWQADTQYF. The CDR3 DNA reads TGTGCCAGTAGTGGGACTAGCTATTGGCAAGCAGATACGCAGTATTTT. Based on the CDR3 plus reference TRBV19 and TRBJ2-3, the full variable domain is DGGITQSPKYLFRKEGQNVTLSCEQNLNHDAMYWYRQDPGQGLRLIYYSQIVNDFQKGDIAEGYSVSREKKESFPLTVTSAQKNPTAFYLCASSGTSYWQADTQYFGPGTRLTVL.

The J gene is TRBJ2-7, the V gene TRBV10-3; TRBD1 matches at 10 bases. This CDR3 contains 14 residues. Unmatched junction bases numbered 5, after V lost 6 bases and J lost 3 bases. CDR1 and CDR2 from the germline V gene are ENHRY and SYGVKD. The CDR3 region is CAISPGTGDYEQYF. CDR3 nucleotide sequence: TGTGCCATCAGCCCCGGGACAGGGGACTACGAGCAGTACTTC.

This clone appeared once. The chain joins TRBV5-1 to TRBJ2-1; 8 nucleotides agree with TRBD2. The CDR3 extends over 14 amino acids. V shed 2 bases, J shed 2 bases, and the junction held 0 bases outside the gene matches. CDR1 and CDR2 (germline): SGHRS, YFSETQ. Here the CDR3 DNA reads TGCGCCAGCAGCTTACTAGCGGCCTACAATGAGCAGTTCTTC. It yields the protein CASSLLAAYNEQFF.

The chain recombines TRBV6-5 with TRBJ1-4; 8 nucleotides line up with TRBD1. CDR3 length: 15 residues. J gave up 7 bases and V 7 bases, and 11 bases lay outside the gene matches. Germline CDR1 reads MNHEY; CDR2 reads SVGAGI. As DNA, the CDR3 is TGTGCCAGCACCCCTCAGGGGGCATGGGGTGAAAAACTGTTTTTT. Encoded protein: CASTPQGAWGEKLFF.

The gene calls are TRBV5-1 and TRBJ2-5; 10 bases are shared with TRBD2. V lost 4 bases and J lost 4; bases outside the gene matches: 7. Germline loops: CDR1 SGHRS, CDR2 YFSETQ. This CDR3 spans 15 amino acids. The CDR3 DNA reads TGCGCCAGCAGCAATCCTGGGACTAGCGTAGAGACCCAGTACTTC. This translates into CASSNPGTSVETQYF.

The genes are TRBV5-1 and TRBJ1-2, with 9 bases lining up with TRBD1. The CDR3 is 16 residues long. The germline CDR1 and CDR2 sequences are SGHRS and YFSETQ. V lost 2 bases and J lost 4; bases outside the gene matches: 9. CDR3 loop: CASSLDGQGTLYGYTF. The CDR3 nucleotides are TGCGCCAGCAGCTTAGATGGACAGGGGACTCTCTATGGCTACACCTTC.

The rearrangement uses TRBV5-8 and TRBJ1-1, with unresolved D. V gave up 2 bases and J gave up 1 base, with 9 bases separating them. This CDR3 is 14 amino acids long. Germline-derived CDR1 and CDR2 are SGHTS and YDEGEE. CDR3 sequence reads: CASSFEDKNTEAFF. Here the CDR3 DNA reads TGTGCCAGCAGCTTCGAGGATAAGAACACTGAAGCTTTCTTT.

This rearrangement joins TRBV27 to TRBJ2-6; 10 positions agree with TRBD1. This CDR3 spans 20 amino acids. Germline CDR1 and CDR2: MNHEY and SMNVEV (reference sequence). The V segment lost 2 bases and the J segment 0 bases; nucleotides outside the gene matches: 10. The CDR3 DNA sequence: TGTGCCAGCAGTTTAAAGGGGGGGACAGGGGTATCCTCTGGGGCCAACGTCCTGACTTTC. Its protein product is CASSLKGGTGVSSGANVLTF.

A note on this clone: This CDR3 is also generated by other DNA sequences in the sample. This chain links TRBV12-3 or TRBV12-4 with TRBJ1-1, with TRBD1 as a possible D gene (5 bases). V lost 6 bases and J lost 4, with 9 bases in between. This CDR3 spans 12 amino acids. The CDR3 DNA reads TGTGCCAGCAGCCCGGGGGGCACTGAAGCTTTCTTT. This translates into CASSPGGTEAFF.

Details on this clone: The sample holds other DNA sequences that translate to the same CDR3. V gene TRBV7-3 combines with J gene TRBJ2-3; TRBD2 is a possible D gene (6 bases). With 8 bases removed from V and 1 base from J, the gap between germline ends came to 10 bases. The CDR3 has 13 residues. Germline CDR1 and CDR2: SGHTA and FQGTGA. The CDR3 sequence is CASSPGGTDTQYF. In nucleotides, the CDR3 is TGTGCCAGCTCACCGGGGGGCACAGATACGCAGTATTTT.

V is TRBV5-1 and J is TRBJ1-1, with D perhaps TRBD1 (5 bases). Between the trimmed V and J ends, which lost 6 bases and 5 bases, there was a span of 14 bases. Germline CDR1 is SGHRS and CDR2 is YFSETQ. This CDR3 spans 13 amino acids. CDR3 loop: CASTPGGITEAFF. As DNA, the CDR3 is TGCGCCAGCACGCCCGGGGGTATAACTGAAGCTTTCTTT.

This clone was seen a few times. The chain employs TRBV3-1 (or the pseudogene TRBV3-2) and TRBJ2-2; no clear D. Germline lookup yields CDR1 LGHDT and CDR2 YNNKEL (reference sequence). This CDR3 contains 13 residues. V lost 4 bases and J 2 bases, leaving 5 bases between the germline ends. The CDR3, as DNA: TGTGCCAGCAGCCCTTATAACACCGGGGAGCTGTTTTTT. Its protein is CASSPYNTGELFF.

The chain couples TRBV5-8 to TRBJ1-5; possibly TRBD1 for D (5 bases). The CDR3 contains 15 residues. V lost 4 bases and J 5 bases, leaving 16 bases between the germline ends. Looked up from germline, CDR1 is SGHTS and CDR2 is YDEGEE. CDR3 sequence (DNA): TGTGCCAGCAGCCAGACCGGGGGGGACCATCAGCCCCAGCATTTT. Translating gives CASSQTGGDHQPQHF.

CDR3 sequence: CASSPKTGNYGYTF. CDR3 sequence (DNA): TGTGCCAGCAGTCCGAAGACAGGGAACTATGGCTACACCTTC. The gene calls are TRBV27 and TRBJ1-2; 7 bases are a match to TRBD1. The V segment lost 5 bases and the J segment 2 bases; nucleotides outside the gene matches: 5. CDR3 length: 14 amino acids. Looked up from germline, CDR1 is MNHEY and CDR2 is SMNVEV (reference sequence).

The chain joins TRBV6-1 to TRBJ1-4, with TRBD1 as a possible D gene (6 bases). V gave up 3 bases and J gave up 3 bases, with 11 bases separating them. The CDR3 totals 15 residues. From germline, CDR1 is MNHNS and CDR2 SASEGT. The CDR3 DNA reads as TGTGCCAGCAGTGACCAGGGGTGGGCTAATGAAAAACTGTTTTTT. The encoded protein is CASSDQGWANEKLFF.

CDR3 sequence reads: CATSQGAWAEAFF. The CDR3 nucleotides are TGTGCCACTTCCCAGGGGGCATGGGCTGAAGCTTTCTTT. The chain couples TRBV19 to TRBJ1-1; 8 nucleotides match TRBD1. V lost 10 bases to trimming and J lost 6 bases; unmatched junction nucleotides: 10. Germline CDR1 is LNHDA and CDR2 is SQIVND (reference sequence). The CDR3 runs 13 residues.

The table lists this clone with a few counts. The rearrangement joins TRBV28 to TRBJ1-2, with D possibly being TRBD1 (6 bases). The CDR3 sequence is 16 residues long. Trimming stripped 5 bases from V and 8 bases from J, with 24 bases between. Per the germline V gene, CDR1 is MDHEN and CDR2 is SYDVKM. In DNA form, the CDR3 reads TGTGCCAGCAGTCCCTCCAACCATGGGACAAAGGGCGGCTACACCTTC. Amino acid sequence: CASSPSNHGTKGGYTF.

This rearrangement joins TRBV30 to TRBJ2-5, with a weak D call TRBD2 (5 bases). Germline V lookup: CDR1 GTSNPN, CDR2 SVGIG (reference sequence). The length of the CDR3 is 13 residues. Trimming pared 3 bases from V and 7 bases from J, leaving 15 bases between. In DNA, the CDR3 is TGTGCCTGGAGGGTAAGCGGTCGGGGGACCCAGTACTTC. This sequence encodes CAWRVSGRGTQYF.

V gene TRBV2 combines with J gene TRBJ2-5; TRBD2 aligns across 7 bases. The CDR3 covers 15 residues. V shed 4 bases, J shed 0 bases, and the junction held 5 bases outside the gene matches. Germline lookup yields CDR1 SNHLY and CDR2 FYNNEI. Here the CDR3 reads CASSAFGLDQETQYF. The CDR3 DNA reads as TGTGCCAGCAGTGCGTTTGGACTAGACCAAGAGACCCAGTACTTC.

J is TRBJ1-2 and V is TRBV6-5; possible D gene TRBD1, 5 bases. Germline V gives CDR1 MNHEY, CDR2 SVGAGI. Deletions cut 6 bases from V and 4 bases from J, with 15 bases between. The CDR3 runs to 14 residues. The CDR3 sequence: CASRGLREGYGYTF. In DNA form, the CDR3 reads TGTGCCAGCAGAGGGCTCAGGGAAGGCTATGGCTACACCTTC.

This clone was seen a single time. This chain connects TRBV9 to TRBJ2-1; the match to TRBD2 covers 7 bases. Germline-derived CDR1 and CDR2 are SGDLS and YYNGEE. The CDR3 totals 15 residues. The V gene end was trimmed by 0 bases and the J gene end by 4 bases; junction bases not matched to a gene: 4. The CDR3: CASSVVLAGYNEQFF. The CDR3 nucleotides are TGTGCCAGCAGCGTAGTTTTAGCGGGTTACAATGAGCAGTTCTTC.

The chain links TRBV5-5 to TRBJ2-6; D is possibly TRBD2 (5 bases). Trimming took off 0 bases at V and 4 bases at J, with 8 bases between the two ends. The CDR3 totals 15 residues. CDR1 and CDR2 (germline): SGHKS, YYEKEE (reference sequence). CDR3 sequence: CASSLAPGGANVLTF. In DNA, the CDR3 is TGTGCCAGCAGCTTGGCCCCGGGGGGGGCCAACGTCCTGACTTTC.

This clone appeared once. Mismatch with germline at one junction end may stem from a read error. The J gene is TRBJ1-1, the V gene TRBV30; D might be TRBD1 (5 bases). CDR3 length equals 11 residues. Germline lookup yields CDR1 GTSNPN and CDR2 SVGIG (reference sequence). In DNA, the CDR3 is TGTGCCTGGAGTGTAGGGCAGGGATGCATCTTT. Protein: CAWSVGQGCIF. The full variable domain, completed using reference TRBV30 and TRBJ1-1, is SQTIHQWPATLVQPVGSPLSLECTVEGTSNPNLYWYRQAAGRGLQLLFYSVGIGQISSEVPQNLSASRPQDRQFILSSKKLLLSDSGFYLCAWSVGQGCIFGQGTRLTVV.

CDR3 residues: CATSDERSNQPQHF. The CDR3 DNA reads TGTGCCACCAGTGATGAGCGGTCTAATCAGCCCCAGCATTTT. The chain couples TRBV24-1 to TRBJ1-5; unclear D gene. V was trimmed by 3 bases and J by 4 bases, leaving 9 bases between them. The CDR3 length is 14 residues. The germline V gene has CDR1 KGHDR and CDR2 SFDVKD.

This CDR3 is CASSKNMGQGSTSGNTIYF. The CDR3 DNA reads TGTGCCAGTAGTAAGAATATGGGACAGGGGTCAACCTCTGGAAACACCATATATTTT. This chain joins TRBV19 and TRBJ1-3, with 10 bases that match TRBD1. With 4 bases clipped from V and 0 bases from J, the junction kept 12 bases outside the gene matches. Per the germline V gene, CDR1 is LNHDA and CDR2 is SQIVND (reference sequence). This CDR3 region has 19 residues. The full variable domain, with the rest looked up from reference TRBV19 and TRBJ1-3, is DGGITQSPKYLFRKEGQNVTLSCEQNLNHDAMYWYRQDPGQGLRLIYYSQIVNDFQKGDIAEGYSVSREKKESFPLTVTSAQKNPTAFYLCASSKNMGQGSTSGNTIYFGEGSWLTVV.

The V gene is TRBV19, the J gene TRBJ2-2; the D gene is possibly TRBD1 (7 bases). CDR3 length equals 16 residues. The germline gives CDR1 LNHDA, CDR2 SQIVND (reference sequence). Deletions cut 2 bases from V and 6 bases from J, with 16 bases between. This chain's CDR3 is CASSIIRGQGAGELFF. The CDR3 nucleotides read TGTGCCAGTAGTATAATCCGGGGGCAGGGGGCCGGGGAGCTGTTTTTT.

The genes are TRBV19 and TRBJ2-7; D perhaps matches TRBD1 (6 bases). The V gene's germline CDR1 is LNHDA and CDR2 SQIVND (reference sequence). The CDR3 spans 15 residues. Trimming pared 5 bases from V and 0 bases from J, leaving 14 bases between. Here the CDR3 DNA reads TGTGCCAGTAGTTATTCAACAGGGAGCTCCTACGAGCAGTACTTC. It codes for CASSYSTGSSYEQYF.